The subject of this entry is one T cell receptor beta chain. Its antigen is undetermined. The repertoire was sequenced with immunoSEQ multiplex PCR; TCRdb's copy has only in-frame clones and lacks some. In the table there are about 130,000 clones, 90% of which are singletons. This sample was taken from a study of T cell responses to AZD1222 COVID-19 vaccine. The CDR3 length is 23 residues. Study observations and caveats: Baseline serostatus was positive in only a handful of AZD1222 recipients. Two doses of AZD1222 preceded a rise in Spike-specific TCR breadth and depth. The study reported that nearly half of spike-specific TCRs target unmutated variant regions.

Source: peripheral blood, taken on day 0 of MenACWY control vaccination. The chain recombines TRBV21-1 with TRBJ2-1; the DNA was not used to check the table's D call, TRBD1. TRBV21-1 is shown as a pseudogene. This receptor was identified in an adult in good health. CDR3 sequence: CASSKGPPGQGASSASSYNEQFF. The CDR3 DNA reads TGTGCCAGCAGCAAAGGACCCCCGGGACAGGGGGCCTCAAGCGCTAGCTCCTACAATGAGCAGTTCTTC.